Listed here are 30 T cell receptor beta chains from one sample, sequenced in a study of cytomegalovirus exposure and HLA in healthy donors. The data were produced by immunoSEQ multiplex PCR, yet TCRdb's version contains in-frame clones alone and is incomplete. The data contain 90,000 to 130,000 clones, around 85% of them singletons. Sequences were obtained from PBMCs. The origin of the receptors is a woman aged 18-35 years in good health and CMV-seronegative.

The CDR3 loop reads CASSQGGTHLGYTF. In nucleotides, the CDR3 is TGCGCCAGCAGCCAAGGGGGGACACACTTAGGCTACACCTTC. The chain links TRBV4-1 to TRBJ1-2, with D perhaps matching TRBD1 (6 bases). This CDR3 has 14 residues. CDR1 and CDR2 (germline): MGHRA, YSYEKL. Trimming removed 1 base at V and 8 bases at J, with 14 bases between.

The CDR3 region has the DNA TGTGCCAGCAGTGTACCCCGGGATTCCACTTTCGAGCAGTACTTC. Translating it yields CASSVPRDSTFEQYF. The chain carries TRBV6-1 and TRBJ2-7; weak D call: TRBD2 (5 bases). Germline V CDR1 and CDR2: MNHNS, SASEGT. This CDR3 has 15 amino acids. Trimming left V 4 bases short and J 6 bases short, with 19 bases between.

V gene TRBV29-1 combines with J gene TRBJ2-3; 9 bases agree with TRBD2. After removal of 6 bases from V and 1 base from J, the junction contained 8 bases not matched to a gene. The CDR3 length is 15 residues. Germline lookup yields CDR1 SQVTM and CDR2 ANQGSEA. The CDR3 region is CSVPPASGGTDTQYF. The CDR3, as DNA: TGCAGCGTCCCCCCGGCTAGCGGGGGCACAGATACGCAGTATTTT.

The V and J genes are TRBV6-5 and TRBJ1-1, with a tentative D call TRBD1 (5 bases). CDR1 and CDR2 (germline): MNHEY, SVGAGI. The germline V and J ends were trimmed by 0 bases and 3 bases, with 14 bases remaining between them. CDR3 length: 16 amino acids. The CDR3 protein is CASSYSIRGRHTEAFF. In DNA, the CDR3 is TGTGCCAGCAGTTACTCGATCCGGGGGAGGCACACTGAAGCTTTCTTT.

J is TRBJ1-2 and V is TRBV6-1; D gene unclear. The length of the CDR3 is 15 residues. V was trimmed by 6 bases and J by 4 bases, leaving 18 bases between them. Germline V gives CDR1 MNHNS, CDR2 SASEGT. This CDR3 is CASRPNFGNGYGYTF. The CDR3, as DNA: TGTGCCAGCAGGCCTAATTTCGGGAATGGCTATGGCTACACCTTC.

The chain is built from TRBV7-9 and TRBJ2-7; a possible D gene is TRBD1 (5 bases). The germline V and J ends were trimmed by 1 base and 0 bases, with 7 bases remaining between them. Germline CDR1 is SEHNR and CDR2 is FQNEAQ (reference sequence). The CDR3 is 14 amino acids. The CDR3 is CASSLVQGSYEQYF. The CDR3 nucleotides are TGTGCCAGCAGCTTAGTCCAGGGCTCCTACGAGCAGTACTTC.

The chain uses TRBV2 and TRBJ1-1; D is possibly TRBD1 (6 bases). The CDR3 is made up of 14 amino acids. The germline V gene has CDR1 SNHLY and CDR2 FYNNEI. Trimming shortened V by 7 bases and J by 2 bases, and 14 bases separated the two germline ends. CDR3 in amino acids: CASTRDTYNTEAFF. The CDR3 DNA is TGTGCCAGCACCCGGGACACCTACAACACTGAAGCTTTCTTT.

V gene TRBV19 combines with J gene TRBJ2-7, with 9 bases identical to TRBD1. Trimming cost V 0 bases and J 5 bases; bases outside gene matches: 5. The CDR3 sequence is 15 residues long. Germline V lookup: CDR1 LNHDA, CDR2 SQIVND (reference sequence). The CDR3 spells CASSIDQRTGDEQYF. CDR3 sequence (DNA): TGTGCCAGTAGTATAGATCAGAGGACAGGGGACGAGCAGTACTTC.

V usage is TRBV5-4 and J usage is TRBJ2-1; TRBD2 matches 12 bases. The germline CDR1 and CDR2 sequences are SGHNT and YYREEE (reference sequence). The CDR3 has 16 amino acids. V shed 5 bases, J shed 4 bases, and the junction held 7 bases outside the gene matches. CDR3 amino acids: CASSDEGLAGYNEQFF. The DNA of the CDR3 is TGTGCCAGCAGTGATGAGGGACTAGCGGGTTACAATGAGCAGTTCTTC.

V usage is TRBV27 and J usage is TRBJ2-3; no reliable D call. The germline CDR1 and CDR2 sequences are MNHEY and SMNVEV (reference sequence). The CDR3 totals 14 residues. V dropped 3 bases and J dropped 2 bases, with 9 bases sitting between them. The CDR3 DNA is TGTGCCAGCAGTTTTGGGCTGACCACAGATACGCAGTATTTT. It yields the protein CASSFGLTTDTQYF.

The gene calls are TRBV13 and TRBJ1-2; TRBD1 is a possible D gene (5 bases). Germline V lookup: CDR1 PRHDT, CDR2 FYEKMQ (reference sequence). CDR3 size: 15 residues. Trimming cost V 4 bases and J 0 bases, with 12 bases left between them. CDR3 amino acids: CASSSRVRPNYGYTF. CDR3 DNA: TGTGCCAGCAGCTCCAGGGTGAGGCCTAACTATGGCTACACCTTC. The full variable domain, completed using reference TRBV13 and TRBJ1-2, is AAGVIQSPRHLIKEKRETATLKCYPIPRHDTVYWYQQGPGQDPQFLISFYEKMQSDKGSIPDRFSAQQFSDYHSELNMSSLELGDSALYFCASSSRVRPNYGYTFGSGTRLTVV.

The rearrangement joins TRBV6-5 to TRBJ1-2, with D maybe TRBD1 (6 bases). Germline V CDR1 and CDR2: MNHEY, SVGAGI. There are 13 residues in the CDR3. V was clipped by 6 bases and J by 6 bases, with 14 bases between them. This CDR3 is CASSYREKNGYTF. The CDR3 coding sequence is TGTGCCAGCAGCTACAGGGAGAAGAATGGCTACACCTTC.

This clone came up once. The rearrangement uses TRBV20-1 and TRBJ2-3, with D unresolved. V lost 1 base and J lost 6, with 5 bases in between. Looked up from germline, CDR1 is DFQATT and CDR2 is SNEGSKA (reference sequence). This CDR3 contains 11 residues. DNA of the CDR3: TGCAGTGCTAGAGCTCGGGATACGCAGTATTTT. It is translated as CSARARDTQYF.

The chain uses TRBV5-6 and TRBJ2-3; 8 nucleotides line up with TRBD2. From germline, CDR1 is SGHDT and CDR2 YYEEEE. The CDR3 runs 15 residues. With V trimmed by 0 bases and J by 3 bases, 3 bases remained unmatched. CDR3 region: CASSLVGGGTDTQYF. CDR3 nucleotide sequence: TGTGCCAGCAGCTTGGTTGGCGGGGGGACAGATACGCAGTATTTT.

The J gene is TRBJ2-7, the V gene TRBV5-5, with 7 bases matching TRBD1. CDR3 length equals 14 residues. With 4 bases clipped from V and 0 bases from J, the junction kept 4 bases outside the gene matches. Germline CDR1 SGHKS, CDR2 YYEKEE (reference sequence). CDR3 DNA sequence: TGTGCCAGCAGCCAGCCAGGGGGCTCCTACGAGCAGTACTTC. This gives the protein CASSQPGGSYEQYF.

This sequence joins TRBV4-2 and TRBJ1-1; no clear D gene. The length of the CDR3 is 16 residues. CDR1 is LGHNA, CDR2 YNFKEQ, per germline. V lost 0 bases to trimming and J lost 1 base, with 12 bases between them. The CDR3 nucleotides are TGTGCCAGCAGCCAAGATGAACGGGTCGGGAACACTGAAGCTTTCTTT. It encodes CASSQDERVGNTEAFF.

The rearrangement uses TRBV7-9 and TRBJ2-7; TRBD1 matches 8 bases. The length of the CDR3 is 14 residues. CDR1 and CDR2 from the germline V gene are SEHNR and FQNEAQ (reference sequence). V lost 2 bases, J lost 7 bases, and 7 bases stayed unmatched. This chain's CDR3 is CASSLIQGVEEQYF. CDR3 coding DNA: TGTGCCAGCAGCTTAATACAGGGGGTGGAGGAGCAGTACTTC.

The chain couples TRBV2 to TRBJ1-5; D remains ambiguous. The CDR3 runs 15 residues. The germline V gene encodes CDR1 SNHLY and CDR2 FYNNEI. V was trimmed by 3 bases and J by 1 base, leaving 10 bases between them. As DNA, the CDR3 is TGTGCCAGCAGTGAGAGCCTACTCAGCAATCAGCCCCAGCATTTT. Translated: CASSESLLSNQPQHF.

V is TRBV19 and J is TRBJ2-5; TRBD2 aligns across 9 bases. The V segment lost 4 bases and the J segment 1 base; nucleotides outside the gene matches: 4. The CDR3 consists of 15 residues. CDR1 is LNHDA, CDR2 SQIVND, per germline (reference sequence). The chain's CDR3 is CASSNAGGIQETQYF. For the CDR3, the DNA is TGTGCCAGTAGTAATGCGGGGGGGATCCAAGAGACCCAGTACTTC.

V usage is TRBV5-1 and J usage is TRBJ1-4; D unresolved. This CDR3 comprises 13 residues. Trimming stripped 4 bases from V and 8 bases from J, with 12 bases between. Looked up from germline, CDR1 is SGHRS and CDR2 is YFSETQ. This CDR3 reads CASSRNSGEKLFF. Written as DNA, the CDR3 is TGCGCCAGCAGCAGGAACAGTGGGGAAAAACTGTTTTTT.

The V call is TRBV4-1, the J call TRBJ1-1, with D perhaps TRBD1 (6 bases). V gave up 6 bases and J gave up 1 base, with 6 bases separating them. Germline assignment: CDR1 MGHRA and CDR2 YSYEKL. The length of the CDR3 is 12 residues. The CDR3 DNA follows: TGCGCCAGCAGACAGGGGAACACTGAAGCTTTCTTT. Amino acid sequence: CASRQGNTEAFF.

This clone was seen once. The J gene is TRBJ2-7, the V gene TRBV10-2; the D gene is possibly TRBD2 (5 bases). The CDR3 extends over 13 amino acids. CDR1 is WSHSY, CDR2 SAAADI, per germline. V was pared by 5 bases and J by 0 bases, with 8 bases between. The CDR3 reads CASSREPSYEQYF. The CDR3 nucleotides read TGCGCCAGCAGTCGGGAACCCTCCTACGAGCAGTACTTC.

The rearrangement joins TRBV5-1 to TRBJ1-1, with 7 bases that match TRBD1. The CDR3 has 18 amino acids. The germline gives CDR1 SGHRS, CDR2 YFSETQ. V dropped 2 bases and J dropped 0; count of bases not matched to a gene: 13. The CDR3 sequence: CASSFNLGQAKMNTEAFF. CDR3 coding DNA: TGCGCCAGCAGCTTCAACTTAGGACAGGCGAAGATGAACACTGAAGCTTTCTTT.

The chain employs TRBV20-1 and TRBJ2-5; 7 nucleotides agree with TRBD2. The germline V gene has CDR1 DFQATT and CDR2 SNEGSKA (reference sequence). With V trimmed by 7 bases and J by 9 bases, 2 bases remained unmatched. This CDR3 is built from 9 residues. CDR3 sequence reads: CSVRGAQYF. CDR3 DNA sequence: TGCAGTGTACGGGGGGCCCAGTACTTC.

The rearrangement uses TRBV29-1 and TRBJ2-3; 10 nucleotides align to TRBD1. The V and J ends lost 7 bases and 6 bases, in that order; junction bases with no gene match: 4. This CDR3 has 12 amino acids. CDR1 is SQVTM, CDR2 ANQGSEA, per germline. The CDR3 spells CSEGQGMDTQYF. The CDR3 region has the DNA TGCAGCGAGGGACAGGGGATGGATACGCAGTATTTT.

The rearrangement links TRBV30 to TRBJ2-4, with D maybe TRBD1 (5 bases). Germline CDR1 is GTSNPN and CDR2 is SVGIG (reference sequence). This CDR3 has 12 residues. V lost 4 bases to trimming and J lost 6 bases, with 10 bases between them. CDR3 in DNA: TGTGCCTGGAACAGGCCCCCAAACATTCAGTACTTC. Translation: CAWNRPPNIQYF.

The chain couples TRBV5-6 to TRBJ2-2; 10 nucleotides match TRBD2. Germline V gene sequence: CDR1 SGHDT, CDR2 YYEEEE. The junction had 5 bases not matched to a gene; V was cut back by 4 bases and J by 2 bases. The CDR3 extends over 16 amino acids. The CDR3: CASSLRTSGNTGELFF. The CDR3, as DNA: TGTGCCAGCAGCCTCAGGACTAGCGGAAACACCGGGGAGCTGTTTTTT.

V usage is TRBV6-6 and J usage is TRBJ2-2; D is uncertain. This CDR3 region has 12 residues. The V gene's germline CDR1 is MNHNY and CDR2 SVGAGI (reference sequence). V dropped 5 bases and J dropped 8 bases, with 9 bases sitting between them. In DNA form, the CDR3 reads TGTGCCAGCAGTACCACAGCAGGGGAGCTGTTTTTT. This codes for CASSTTAGELFF.

This clone was counted a single time. The chain is built from TRBV1 and TRBJ2-2; whether TRBD2, the table's D call, matches the DNA was not checked. TRBV1 is a pseudogene segment. The CDR3 spans 17 residues. The CDR3 here is CTSSQGTSGGGSGELFF. In nucleotides, the CDR3 is TGCACCAGCAGCCAAGGGACTAGCGGGGGGGGGTCCGGGGAGCTGTTTTTT.

The rearrangement joins TRBV13 to TRBJ1-2; TRBD1 aligns across 8 bases. J gave up 6 bases and V 4 bases, and 7 bases lay outside the gene matches. The CDR3 contains 14 residues. CDR1 and CDR2 from the germline V gene are PRHDT and FYEKMQ (reference sequence). In nucleotides, the CDR3 is TGTGCCAGCAGCTCCCCGGACAGGGCGAATGGCTACACCTTC. Its translation: CASSSPDRANGYTF.